The text below deals with one T cell receptor beta chain. Vbeta (60) and Jbeta (13) primers were used in the PCR. Clones were sequenced by immunoSEQ multiplex PCR, and TCRdb holds only the in-frame ones, with some missing. The table lists about 140,000 clones, around 80% of them singletons. The sample belongs to a study of cytomegalovirus exposure and HLA in healthy donors. This CDR3 has 16 amino acids. The J segment lost 2 bases and the V segment lost 3 bases, leaving 8 bases of the junction unmatched. Per germline, CDR1 SGHTA and CDR2 FQGNSA. The origin of this receptor is a male donor in good health and CMV-seronegative. The rearrangement links TRBV7-2 to TRBJ2-3; 7 bases map to TRBD2. Sequenced sample: PBMCs. For the CDR3, the DNA is TGTGCCAGCAGCTTCGCGAGCGGGGTCCTCACAGATACGCAGTATTTT. This translates into CASSFASGVLTDTQYF.